The text below deals with one T cell receptor beta chain. Its specificity is not known. The sort gate was single viable CD3+CD4+CD8-CD45RO+ cells for memory CD4+ T cells. Total CD4+ T cells were enriched by CD4 positive selection. These data belong to a study of memory CD4+ T cells and cytomegalovirus serostatus. Points from the study as a whole: Suggested: most of the CMV-linked TCR signature lies in CD4+ memory cells. Of 150 to 200 reported CMV TCRbeta sequences, roughly 70 were found in memory CD4+ repertoires.

Assay: immunoSEQ multiplex PCR; the TCRdb copy retains only in-frame clones and omits some. The sample includes some 66,000 clones, roughly three quarters of them seen just once. This CDR3 has 15 residues. V was cut by 6 bases and J by 0 bases, with 15 bases left in between. Germline V gene lookup returns CDR1 MNHNY and CDR2 SVGAGI (reference sequence). The sequencing input was memory CD4+ T cells from blood. This TCR was sampled from an adult in good health and CMV-seropositive. The chain links TRBV6-6 to TRBJ2-7; D not certain. In DNA, the CDR3 is TGTGCCAGCAGGTCAGGAGTTATCTTCTCCTACGAGCAGTACTTC. Encoded protein: CASRSGVIFSYEQYF.